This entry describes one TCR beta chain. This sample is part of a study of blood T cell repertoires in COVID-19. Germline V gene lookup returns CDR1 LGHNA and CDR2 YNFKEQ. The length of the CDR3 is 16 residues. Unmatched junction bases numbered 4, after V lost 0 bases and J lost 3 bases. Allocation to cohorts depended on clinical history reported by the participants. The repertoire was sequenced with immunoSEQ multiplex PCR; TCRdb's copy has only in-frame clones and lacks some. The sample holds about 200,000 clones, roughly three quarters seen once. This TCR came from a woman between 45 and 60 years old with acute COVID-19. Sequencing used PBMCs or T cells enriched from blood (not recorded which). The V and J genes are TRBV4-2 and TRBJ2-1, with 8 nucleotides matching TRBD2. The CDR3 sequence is CASSQEVRGGYNEQFF. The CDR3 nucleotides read TGTGCCAGCAGCCAAGAGGTACGGGGGGGCTACAATGAGCAGTTCTTC.